The 3 T cell receptor beta chains below all came from one sample that was sequenced in a study of blood T cell repertoires in COVID-19 (TCRdb year 2020). The library was generated by the immunoSEQ multiplex PCR assay. Here the immuneACCESS table is served through TCRdb, limited to in-frame sequences with V and J called. Missing clones are a known gap in these copies; in checked studies unresolved V genes cover under half, and the rest lacks a known reason. A total of 250,000 to 300,000 clones appear in this sample, about 86% of them only once. Just under 2% of the sample belongs to the ten largest clones. The sequenced sample consisted of peripheral blood. The receptors stem from a man aged 25-45 years with active or convalescent COVID-19.

V and J are TRBV3-1 (or the pseudogene TRBV3-2) and TRBJ2-5; 13 positions agree with TRBD2. Looked up from germline, CDR1 is LGHDT and CDR2 is YNNKEL (reference sequence). The CDR3 totals 15 residues. V lost 5 bases and J lost 3; bases outside the gene matches: 3. CDR3 residues: CASSGTSGDEETQYF. In nucleotides, the CDR3 is TGTGCCAGCAGCGGGACTAGCGGGGACGAAGAGACCCAGTACTTC.

This chain uses TRBV19 with TRBJ1-5; 9 nucleotides align to TRBD1. The J segment lost 3 bases and the V segment lost 5 bases, leaving 5 bases of the junction unmatched. The CDR3 loop spans 15 amino acids. CDR1 is LNHDA and CDR2 is SQIVND in the germline V gene (reference sequence). In DNA, the CDR3 is TGTGCCAGTAGTCTCTGGACAGGGGACAATCAGCCCCAGCATTTT. Translating it yields CASSLWTGDNQPQHF.

V gene TRBV6-5 combines with J gene TRBJ2-2; 7 nucleotides match TRBD1. CDR3 length: 15 amino acids. Per germline, CDR1 MNHEY and CDR2 SVGAGI. Trimming at V came to 6 bases and at J to 1 base, leaving 5 bases not matched to a gene. This CDR3 is CASSPDRQNTGELFF. For the CDR3, the DNA is TGTGCCAGCAGCCCGGACAGGCAGAACACCGGGGAGCTGTTTTTT.